The clone carrying this T cell receptor beta chain has ten or more counts. Amplified TCR beta CDR3 regions derived from RNA transcripts. Primed by the HTBI set, a first-round RT-PCR was run on the TCR CDR3. MiXCR, run by TCRdb on the multiplex PCR reads, gives a single entry per CDR3 protein. The data contain hundreds of thousands of distinct CDR3 sequences, more than 15% of them singletons. V shed 4 bases and J shed 1 base, with 11 bases lying between them. This CDR3 comprises 15 residues. Looked up from germline, CDR1 is MNHNS and CDR2 is SASEGT. The sample belongs to a study of T cells in Graves' hyperthyroidism and ophthalmopathy.

The sequence derives from a woman under 30 with Graves' hyperthyroidism that later progressed to Graves' ophthalmopathy. V is TRBV6-1 and J is TRBJ2-1; D is perhaps TRBD1 or TRBD2 (5 bases each). The specimen sequenced was blood. This CDR3 is CASSAWGSSYNEQFF. The CDR3, as DNA: TGTGCCAGCAGTGCTTGGGGGAGTTCCTACAATGAGCAGTTCTTC.